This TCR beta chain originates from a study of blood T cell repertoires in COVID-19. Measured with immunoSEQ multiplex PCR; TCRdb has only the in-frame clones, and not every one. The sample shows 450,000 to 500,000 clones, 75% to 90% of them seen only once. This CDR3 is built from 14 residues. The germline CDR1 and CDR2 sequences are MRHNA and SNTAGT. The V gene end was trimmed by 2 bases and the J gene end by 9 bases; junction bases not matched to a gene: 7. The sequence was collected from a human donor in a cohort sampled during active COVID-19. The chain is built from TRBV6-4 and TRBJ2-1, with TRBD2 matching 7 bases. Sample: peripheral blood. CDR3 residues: CASSDGGSHTEQFF. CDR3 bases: TGTGCCAGCAGTGACGGCGGGAGTCATACTGAGCAGTTCTTC.